This entry concerns a single T cell receptor (beta chain). Its target is unknown. Trimming took 4 bases from V and 7 from J; bases not matched to a gene: 7. The CDR3 is made up of 15 amino acids. The germline CDR1 and CDR2 sequences are SGHDT and YYEEEE. These data are taken from a study of identical twins. The authors used template switching to add a universal primer site and gave cDNA unique molecular identifiers. MiXCR, run by TCRdb on the 5' RACE reads, gives a single entry per CDR3 protein. Among roughly 470,000 distinct CDR3 sequences listed, roughly an eighth were seen once. Study results and limitations: With monozygotic twins, out-of-frame TCR alpha sharing exceeded what models estimated. Excess twin sharing in beta out-of-frame sequences was weaker.

The sample also formed part of further work on yellow fever vaccine responses in identical twins. As that report states: Reported findings indicate that twins' vaccine T cell responses seemed partially convergent, partially personalized.

The receptor comes from a woman aged 18 to 35 in good health. This chain uses TRBV5-6 with TRBJ2-2, with 10 bases lining up with TRBD1. Sequencing was done on a sample of CD4+ T cells sorted from blood. CDR3 amino acids: CASSAGDRGGGELFF. The DNA for the CDR3 is TGTGCCAGCAGCGCAGGGGACAGGGGAGGCGGGGAGCTGTTTTTT. The variable domain in full, completed from reference TRBV5-6 and TRBJ2-2, reads DAGVTQSPTHLIKTRGQQVTLRCSPKSGHDTVSWYQQALGQGPQFIFQYYEEEERQRGNFPDRFSGHQFPNYSSELNVNALLLGDSALYLCASSAGDRGGGELFFGEGSRLTVL.